The 11 T cell receptor beta chains below were found in one sample sequenced in a study of CD8+ T cells in alopecia areata (dated by TCRdb to 2016 to 2018). The time point label, as the study defines it: about four weeks on oral tofacitinib. The treatment or condition tag for this specimen amounts to: oral pan-JAK inhibitor, 5-10 mg twice daily. The library was obtained by the immunoSEQ multiplex PCR assay. To provide template for TCR sequencing, every sample had RNA extracted and reverse transcribed into cDNA. TCRdb took this table from immuneACCESS and kept in-frame rearrangements with V and J called. Such tables lack part of the clones; where checked against another copy, unresolved V genes explain under half of the gap, and the rest is unexplained. Across this sample there are over 100,000 clones, with 53% seen only once. In total, the top ten clones hold around 0.46% of the sample. Sequenced material: CD4+ T cells sorted from blood, taken at week 4, from a patient treated with tofacitinib. The receptors derive from a human donor with alopecia areata.

This clone was picked up one time. V usage is TRBV15 and J usage is TRBJ2-7; 7 bases fit TRBD1. V shed 0 bases, J shed 2 bases, and the junction held 7 bases outside the gene matches. This CDR3 comprises 16 residues. Germline values: CDR1 LNHNV, CDR2 YYDKDF (reference sequence). This CDR3 is CATSRDGGTGAYEQYF. Written as DNA, the CDR3 is TGTGCCACCAGCAGAGATGGGGGAACAGGGGCCTACGAGCAGTACTTC.

The chain is built from TRBV29-1 and TRBJ1-4; D is unclear. Germline V gives CDR1 SQVTM, CDR2 ANQGSEA. V dropped 6 bases and J dropped 10 bases, with 18 bases sitting between them. The CDR3 is made up of 13 amino acids. Written as DNA, the CDR3 is TGCAGCGTCTTCGGTCAGCAGTCGGGAAAACTGTTTTTT. Protein product: CSVFGQQSGKLFF.

J is TRBJ2-5 and V is TRBV29-1; D is unresolved. Germline V gene sequence: CDR1 SQVTM, CDR2 ANQGSEA. V was cut by 4 bases and J by 3 bases, with 9 bases left in between. This CDR3 is 12 amino acids long. CDR3 nucleotide sequence: TGCAGCGTTGTGGACCATAAAGAGACCCAGTACTTC. It is translated as CSVVDHKETQYF.

The chain carries TRBV5-6 and TRBJ2-5; D might be TRBD1 (6 bases). The ends were cut back, 1 base at V and 5 bases at J, with 9 bases in the middle. Germline V gene data show CDR1 as SGHDT and CDR2 as YYEEEE. This CDR3 region has 13 residues. The CDR3 DNA is TGTGCCAGCAGCTTGCCAGGACAGGAGACCCAGTACTTC. Its protein is CASSLPGQETQYF.

V is TRBV30 and J is TRBJ1-1; no reliable D call. Trimming stripped 7 bases from V and 1 base from J, with 16 bases between. This CDR3 comprises 14 residues. Germline V gene data show CDR1 as GTSNPN and CDR2 as SVGIG (reference sequence). The CDR3 nucleotides are TGTGCCTTCACGCACAAGACTAGGAACACTGAAGCTTTCTTT. Its protein is CAFTHKTRNTEAFF.

The chain couples TRBV4-1 to TRBJ2-1, with a tentative D call TRBD1 (6 bases). This CDR3 has 13 amino acids. CDR1 is MGHRA and CDR2 is YSYEKL in the germline V gene. Trimming shortened V by 1 base and J by 12 bases, and 13 bases separated the two germline ends. The CDR3 DNA reads TGCGCCAGCAGCCAAGTTCGGGACATTTGGCAGTTCTTC. This sequence encodes CASSQVRDIWQFF.

This sequence joins TRBV30 and TRBJ1-2; TRBD1 matches at 7 bases. V was clipped by 3 bases and J by 4 bases; unmatched bases: 5. Germline CDR1 GTSNPN, CDR2 SVGIG (reference sequence). The CDR3 is made up of 13 amino acids. The CDR3 nucleotides are TGTGCCTGGAGCCCAGGGGGAAGCTATGGCTACACCTTC. This translates into CAWSPGGSYGYTF. Full variable domain (missing parts from reference TRBV30 and TRBJ1-2): SQTIHQWPATLVQPVGSPLSLECTVEGTSNPNLYWYRQAAGRGLQLLFYSVGIGQISSEVPQNLSASRPQDRQFILSSKKLLLSDSGFYLCAWSPGGSYGYTFGSGTRLTVV.

This clone was observed a handful of times. V usage is TRBV30 and J usage is TRBJ2-4; 9 positions match TRBD1. The CDR3 is 14 amino acids. V dropped 5 bases and J dropped 2; count of bases not matched to a gene: 4. Germline V lookup: CDR1 GTSNPN, CDR2 SVGIG (reference sequence). The CDR3 DNA sequence: TGTGCCTGGGGACAGGGGTTCACCAAAAACATTCAGTACTTC. It translates to CAWGQGFTKNIQYF.

This clone is a singleton in its sample. Germline is not matched at one junction end, which may reflect a read error. The rearrangement links TRBV29-1 to TRBJ2-5; D perhaps matches TRBD1 (6 bases). This CDR3 is 12 amino acids long. Germline V gene lookup returns CDR1 SQVTM and CDR2 ANQGSEA. The CDR3 bases are TGCAGCTTTCACGGGACACAAGGGACCCAGTACTTC. Translated, it gives CSFHGTQGTQYF.

The V and J genes are TRBV4-1 and TRBJ2-1; 9 nucleotides align to TRBD1. The CDR3 length is 16 residues. Germline CDR1 and CDR2: MGHRA and YSYEKL. V was clipped by 4 bases and J by 7 bases; unmatched bases: 11. This CDR3 reads CASSLTDRGVRNEQFF. For the CDR3, the DNA is TGCGCCAGCAGCCTAACGGACAGGGGAGTGAGAAATGAGCAGTTCTTC.

This chain joins TRBV29-1 and TRBJ1-2; the D gene is possibly TRBD1 (5 bases). The CDR3 consists of 12 residues. Germline V gene lookup returns CDR1 SQVTM and CDR2 ANQGSEA. The V gene lost 3 bases and the J gene lost 4 bases, with 9 bases spanning the gap. CDR3 in amino acids: CSVDPRGYGYTF. The CDR3 DNA is TGCAGCGTTGACCCGAGGGGCTATGGCTACACCTTC.